Presented here are 8 T cell receptor beta chains from one specimen sequenced in a study of beta chain features in type 1 diabetes. Findings and limits, study-wide: Type 1 diabetes patients showed a moderate but significant shortening of TCRB CDR3s in all four CD4+ subsets.

No antigen has been assigned to these receptors. The investigators reverse transcribed all of the isolated RNA, so they sequenced expressed TCRB transcripts. Assay: immunoSEQ multiplex PCR; the TCRdb copy retains only in-frame clones and omits some. The table has about 22,000 clones, under 60% seen once; the top ten hold roughly 0.37%. Specimen: stem cell memory CD4+ T cells from blood. The receptors were sampled from a man younger than 30 with type 1 diabetes.

The CDR3 region has the DNA TGTGCAAGTCGCTTATTAGGCAGGGTTTTTGTGTGGGAGACCCAGTACTTC. This codes for CASRLLGRVFVWETQYF. The V call is TRBV12-2, the J call TRBJ2-5; TRBD1 reflects the table's D call only, with no check against the DNA. TRBV12-2 is shown as a pseudogene. This CDR3 has 17 amino acids.

The gene calls are TRBV9 and TRBJ2-1; 11 bases are a match to TRBD2. Germline assignment: CDR1 SGDLS and CDR2 YYNGEE. The CDR3 length is 22 residues. Losses at the gene ends were 2 bases for V and 0 bases for J; bases not matched to a gene: 19. The DNA of the CDR3 is TGTGCCAGCAGCGTCGGAATAGCGGGGGGGCCAAGGGTGAGTAGCTCCTACAATGAGCAGTTCTTC. It specifies CASSVGIAGGPRVSSSYNEQFF.

The sample holds one count of this clone. The chain is built from TRBV7-2 and TRBJ2-4; weak D call: TRBD2 (5 bases). This CDR3 is 17 amino acids long. Germline-derived CDR1 and CDR2 are SGHTA and FQGNSA. Trimming shortened V by 4 bases and J by 0 bases, and 16 bases separated the two germline ends. The CDR3 DNA reads as TGTGCCAGCAGCTCACTGGACGCCGGACTAGCCAAAAACATTCAGTACTTC. Its protein is CASSSLDAGLAKNIQYF.

V and J are TRBV6-5 and TRBJ2-1; possible D gene TRBD2, 7 bases. V was clipped by 6 bases and J by 8 bases, with 17 bases between them. CDR1 MNHEY and CDR2 SVGAGI come from the germline V gene. The CDR3 has 14 amino acids. CDR3 sequence (DNA): TGTGCCAGCAGGAACTCGAGGGGGGGGCATGAGCAGTTCTTC. This codes for CASRNSRGGHEQFF.

This sequence joins TRBV11-2 and TRBJ2-1, with 8 bases matching TRBD2. V lost 6 bases to trimming and J lost 1 base; unmatched junction nucleotides: 8. CDR3 size: 16 residues. Germline-derived CDR1 and CDR2 are SGHAT and FQNNGV. Here the CDR3 DNA reads TGTGCCAGCAGGCCAGGGAGCGGGAGATCCTACAATGAGCAGTTCTTC. It yields the protein CASRPGSGRSYNEQFF. Filled out from reference TRBV11-2 and TRBJ2-1, the complete variable domain reads EAGVAQSPRYKIIEKRQSVAFWCNPISGHATLYWYQQILGQGPKLLIQFQNNGVVDDSQLPKDRFSAERLKGVDSTLKIQPAKLEDSAVYLCASRPGSGRSYNEQFFGPGTRLTVL.

The CDR3 is CASSLLPGYTEAFF. The CDR3 region has the DNA TGTGCCAGCAGCTTATTACCGGGTTACACTGAAGCTTTCTTT. This rearrangement joins TRBV7-2 to TRBJ1-1; D uncertain. Germline V gene data show CDR1 as SGHTA and CDR2 as FQGNSA. Trimming removed 2 bases from V and 3 bases from J, with 10 bases in between. CDR3 length: 14 residues.

The V gene is TRBV14, the J gene TRBJ2-1; maybe TRBD2 (6 bases). V was pared by 4 bases and J by 6 bases, with 13 bases between. The CDR3 has 14 amino acids. The germline V gene encodes CDR1 SGHDN and CDR2 FVKESK. The CDR3 DNA reads as TGTGCCAGCAGCCGGGAACTAGCAGTCAATGAGCAGTTCTTC. This gives the protein CASSRELAVNEQFF.

The chain links TRBV18 to TRBJ2-1; 10 bases line up with TRBD2. Germline CDR1 reads KGHSH; CDR2 reads LQKENI. Germline trimming cut 3 bases from V and 5 bases from J; bases unmatched to any gene: 7. There are 16 residues in the CDR3. The DNA of the CDR3 is TGTGCCAGCTCACCGGCGTCTAGCGGGAGAAACAATGAGCAGTTCTTC. It specifies CASSPASSGRNNEQFF. The variable domain in full, with the rest retrieved from reference TRBV18 and TRBJ2-1, is NAGVMQNPRHLVRRRGQEARLRCSPMKGHSHVYWYRQLPEEGLKFMVYLQKENIIDESGMPKERFSAEFPKEGPSILRIQQVVRGDSAAYFCASSPASSGRNNEQFFGPGTRLTVL.